The source of this TCR beta chain is a study of CD8 T cells in ankylosing spondylitis. This CDR3 contains 11 residues. Germline V gives CDR1 MNHEY, CDR2 SVGAGI. V gave up 5 bases and J gave up 9 bases, with 11 bases separating them. This clonotype was seen a handful of times. The antigen remains unidentified. Broader study findings: In synovial fluid and blood from reactive arthritis, some motif variants were previously reported. Disease-linked clones, CD8+, were relatively rare in peripheral blood. Reportedly, disease-linked clones are significantly enriched in ankylosing spondylitis patients' matched synovial fluid. Typical of ankylosing spondylitis blood, it appeared, was a TCR beta motif of 7 or 8 highly homologous variants.

It was by quantitative 5'-RACE with molecular barcodes that TCR beta libraries were made. TCRdb called the 5' RACE reads again in MiXCR, with one record for every CDR3 protein. The sample lists 250,000 to 350,000 distinct CDR3 sequences, 8% occurring once. The chain recombines TRBV6-5 with TRBJ2-7; perhaps TRBD1 as D (5 bases). This receptor was identified in a male donor with ankylosing spondylitis. Specimen: blood, either unsorted or a sorted T cell fraction (not recorded which). CDR3 DNA sequence: TGTGCCAGCAGTCGCGACAGCATGCAGTACTTC. This codes for CASSRDSMQYF.